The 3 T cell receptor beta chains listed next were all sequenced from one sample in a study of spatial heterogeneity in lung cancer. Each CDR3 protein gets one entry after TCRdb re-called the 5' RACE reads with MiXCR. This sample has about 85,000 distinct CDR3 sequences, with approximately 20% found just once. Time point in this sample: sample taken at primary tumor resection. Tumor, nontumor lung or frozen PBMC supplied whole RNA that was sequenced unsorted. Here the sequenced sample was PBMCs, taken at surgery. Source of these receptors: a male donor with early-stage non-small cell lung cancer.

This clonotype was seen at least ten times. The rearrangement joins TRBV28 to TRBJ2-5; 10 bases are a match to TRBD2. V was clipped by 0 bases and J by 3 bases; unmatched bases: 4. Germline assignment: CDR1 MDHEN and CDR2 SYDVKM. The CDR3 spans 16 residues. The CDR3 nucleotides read TGTGCCAGCAGTTTATGGGCTAGCGGGAGCGAAGAGACCCAGTACTTC. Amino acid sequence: CASSLWASGSEETQYF.

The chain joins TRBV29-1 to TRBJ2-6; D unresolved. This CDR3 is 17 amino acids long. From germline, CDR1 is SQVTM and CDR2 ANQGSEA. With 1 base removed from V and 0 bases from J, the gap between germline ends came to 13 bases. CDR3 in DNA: TGCAGCGTTGAAGTGGATAGCCCATCCTCTGGGGCCAACGTCCTGACTTTC. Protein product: CSVEVDSPSSGANVLTF.

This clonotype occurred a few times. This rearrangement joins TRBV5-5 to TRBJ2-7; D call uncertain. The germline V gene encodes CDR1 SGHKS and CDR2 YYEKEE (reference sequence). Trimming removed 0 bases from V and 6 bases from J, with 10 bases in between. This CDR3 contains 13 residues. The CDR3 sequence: CASSLGLLSEQYF. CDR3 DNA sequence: TGTGCCAGCAGCTTGGGACTGCTCTCCGAGCAGTACTTC.